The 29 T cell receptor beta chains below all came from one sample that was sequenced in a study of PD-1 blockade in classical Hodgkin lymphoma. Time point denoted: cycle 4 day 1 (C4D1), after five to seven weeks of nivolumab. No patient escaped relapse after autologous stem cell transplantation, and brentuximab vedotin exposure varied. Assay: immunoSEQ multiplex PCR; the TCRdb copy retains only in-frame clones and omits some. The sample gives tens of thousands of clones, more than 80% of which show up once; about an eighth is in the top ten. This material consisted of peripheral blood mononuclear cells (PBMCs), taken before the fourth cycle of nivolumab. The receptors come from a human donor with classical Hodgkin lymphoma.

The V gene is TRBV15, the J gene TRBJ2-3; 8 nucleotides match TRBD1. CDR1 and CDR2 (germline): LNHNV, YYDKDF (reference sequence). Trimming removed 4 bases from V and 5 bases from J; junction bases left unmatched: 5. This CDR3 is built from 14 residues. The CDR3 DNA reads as TGTGCCACCAGCACGGGACAGGCCGAAGATACGCAGTATTTT. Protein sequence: CATSTGQAEDTQYF.

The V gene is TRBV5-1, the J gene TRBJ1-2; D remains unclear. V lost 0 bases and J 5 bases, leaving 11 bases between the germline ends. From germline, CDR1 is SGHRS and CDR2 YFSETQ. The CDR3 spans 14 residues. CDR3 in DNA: TGCGCCAGCAGCTTGGAGGCTGCCCAGTATGGCTACACCTTC. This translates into CASSLEAAQYGYTF.

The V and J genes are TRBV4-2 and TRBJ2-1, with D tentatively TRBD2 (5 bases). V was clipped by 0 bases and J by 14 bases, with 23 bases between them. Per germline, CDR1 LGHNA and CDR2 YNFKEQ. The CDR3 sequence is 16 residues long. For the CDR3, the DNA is TGTGCCAGCAGCCAAGATTTGGGAGTTCAGTTCAGTCCGGAGTTCTTC. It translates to CASSQDLGVQFSPEFF.

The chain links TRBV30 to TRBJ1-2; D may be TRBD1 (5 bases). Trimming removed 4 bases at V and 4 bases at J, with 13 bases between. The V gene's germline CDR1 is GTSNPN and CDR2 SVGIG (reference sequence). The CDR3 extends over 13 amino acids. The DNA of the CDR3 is TGTGCCTGGAATTATCAGGGATTCTATGGCTACACCTTC. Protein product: CAWNYQGFYGYTF.

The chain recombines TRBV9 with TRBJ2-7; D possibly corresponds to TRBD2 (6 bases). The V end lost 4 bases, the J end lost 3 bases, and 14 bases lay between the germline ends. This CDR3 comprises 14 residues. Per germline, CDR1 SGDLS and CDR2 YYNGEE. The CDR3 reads CASSLEPGDYEQYF. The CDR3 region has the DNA TGTGCCAGCAGCTTAGAGCCGGGGGACTACGAGCAGTACTTC.

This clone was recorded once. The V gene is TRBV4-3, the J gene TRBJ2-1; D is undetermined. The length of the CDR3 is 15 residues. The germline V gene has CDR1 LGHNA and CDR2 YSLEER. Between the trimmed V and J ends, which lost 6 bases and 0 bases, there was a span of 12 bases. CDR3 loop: CASRVGYNSYNEQFF. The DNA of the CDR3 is TGCGCCAGCAGGGTGGGATACAACTCCTACAATGAGCAGTTCTTC.

CDR3 nucleotides: TGTGCCAGCAGTTACTCGTCAGGGAGCACAGATACGCAGTATTTT. Amino acid sequence: CASSYSSGSTDTQYF. The rearrangement links TRBV6-5 to TRBJ2-3; D might be TRBD1 (5 bases). In germline, CDR1 is MNHEY, CDR2 SVGAGI. Trimming stripped 0 bases from V and 0 bases from J, with 7 bases between. CDR3 length: 15 amino acids.

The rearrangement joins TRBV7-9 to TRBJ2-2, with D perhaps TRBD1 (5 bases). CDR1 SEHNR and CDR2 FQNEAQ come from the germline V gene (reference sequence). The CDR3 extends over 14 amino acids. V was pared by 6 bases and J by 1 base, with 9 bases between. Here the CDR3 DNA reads TGTGCCAGCAGTTCAACAGGGAACACCGGGGAGCTGTTTTTT. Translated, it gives CASSSTGNTGELFF.

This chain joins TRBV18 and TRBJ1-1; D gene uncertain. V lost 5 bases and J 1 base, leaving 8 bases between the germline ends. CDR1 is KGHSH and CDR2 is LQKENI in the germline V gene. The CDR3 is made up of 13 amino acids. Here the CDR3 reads CASSSQENTEAFF. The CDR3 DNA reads TGTGCCAGCTCATCGCAGGAGAACACTGAAGCTTTCTTT.

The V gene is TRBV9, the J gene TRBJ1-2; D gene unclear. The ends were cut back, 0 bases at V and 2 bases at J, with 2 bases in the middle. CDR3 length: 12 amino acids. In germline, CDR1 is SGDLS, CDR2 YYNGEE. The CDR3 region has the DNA TGTGCCAGCAGCGTAGCAAACTATGGCTACACCTTC. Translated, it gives CASSVANYGYTF.

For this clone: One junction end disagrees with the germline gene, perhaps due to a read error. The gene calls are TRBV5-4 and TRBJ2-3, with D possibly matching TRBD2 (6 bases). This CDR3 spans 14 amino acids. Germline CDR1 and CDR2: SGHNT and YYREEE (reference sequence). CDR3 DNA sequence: TGTGCCAGCAGCTTGGGTACTAGCAGAGATACGCAGTATTTT. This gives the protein CASSLGTSRDTQYF.

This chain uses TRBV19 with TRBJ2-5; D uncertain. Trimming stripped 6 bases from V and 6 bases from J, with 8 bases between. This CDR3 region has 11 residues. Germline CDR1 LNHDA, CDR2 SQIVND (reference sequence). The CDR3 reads CASRVGKTQYF. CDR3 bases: TGTGCCAGTAGGGTCGGTAAGACCCAGTACTTC.

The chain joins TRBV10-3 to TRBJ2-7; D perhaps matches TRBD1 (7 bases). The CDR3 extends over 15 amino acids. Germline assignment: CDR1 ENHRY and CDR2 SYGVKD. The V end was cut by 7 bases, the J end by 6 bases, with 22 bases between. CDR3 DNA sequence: TGTGCCATCAATCGGGAGACAGGGTCGTCACGCGAGCAGTACTTC. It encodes CAINRETGSSREQYF.

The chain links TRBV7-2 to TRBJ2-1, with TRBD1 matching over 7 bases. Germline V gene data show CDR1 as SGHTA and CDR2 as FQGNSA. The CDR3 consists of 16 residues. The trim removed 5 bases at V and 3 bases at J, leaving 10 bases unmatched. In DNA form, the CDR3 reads TGTGCCAGCAGCCCCCCGGGACAGCTTATCTACAATGAGCAGTTCTTC. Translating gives CASSPPGQLIYNEQFF.

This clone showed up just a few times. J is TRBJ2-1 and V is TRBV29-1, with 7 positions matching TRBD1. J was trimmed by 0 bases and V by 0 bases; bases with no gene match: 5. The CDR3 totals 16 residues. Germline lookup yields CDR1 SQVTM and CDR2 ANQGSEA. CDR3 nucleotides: TGCAGCGTTGAAGATCCGGGACAGAGCTCCTACAATGAGCAGTTCTTC. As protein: CSVEDPGQSSYNEQFF.

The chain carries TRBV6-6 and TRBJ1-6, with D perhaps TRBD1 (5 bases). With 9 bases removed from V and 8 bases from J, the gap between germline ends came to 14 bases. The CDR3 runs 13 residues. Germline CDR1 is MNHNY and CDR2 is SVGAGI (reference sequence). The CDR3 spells CARGTNWHSPLHF. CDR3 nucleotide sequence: TGTGCCAGGGGGACTAACTGGCATTCACCCCTCCACTTT.

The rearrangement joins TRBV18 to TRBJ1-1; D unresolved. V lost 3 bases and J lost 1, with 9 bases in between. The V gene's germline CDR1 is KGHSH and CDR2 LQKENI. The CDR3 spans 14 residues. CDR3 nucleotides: TGTGCCAGCTCACCGGGGTCCGAGAACACTGAAGCTTTCTTT. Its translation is CASSPGSENTEAFF.

CDR3 in DNA: TGCGCCAGCAATATGGAACCTGGGGCCAACGTCCTGACTTTC. Translation: CASNMEPGANVLTF. The chain joins TRBV5-1 to TRBJ2-6, with no clear D. CDR1 and CDR2 (germline): SGHRS, YFSETQ. Trimming pared 6 bases from V and 2 bases from J, leaving 9 bases between. The CDR3 consists of 14 residues.

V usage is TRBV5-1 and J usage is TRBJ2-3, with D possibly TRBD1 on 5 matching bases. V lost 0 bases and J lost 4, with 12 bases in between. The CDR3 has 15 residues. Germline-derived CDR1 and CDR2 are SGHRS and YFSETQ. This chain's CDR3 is CASSLEVGLADTQYF. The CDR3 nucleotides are TGCGCCAGCAGCTTGGAGGTGGGGCTGGCAGATACGCAGTATTTT.

The CDR3, as DNA: TGTGCCAGCAGCCCCCACAGGGAAGAATATACTAGCCGGCAGTTCTTC. It is translated as CASSPHREEYTSRQFF. The chain couples TRBV16 to TRBJ2-1, with D possibly called TRBD1 or TRBD2 (6 bases each). The germline V gene encodes CDR1 KGHSY and CDR2 FQNENV. The length of the CDR3 is 16 residues. V lost 4 bases and J lost 12, with 25 bases in between. Full variable domain (missing parts from reference TRBV16 and TRBJ2-1): GEEVAQTPKHLVRGEGQKAKLYCAPIKGHSYVFWYQQVLKNEFKFLISFQNENVFDETGMPKERFSAKCLPNSPCSLEIQATKLEDSAVYFCASSPHREEYTSRQFFGPGTRLTVL.

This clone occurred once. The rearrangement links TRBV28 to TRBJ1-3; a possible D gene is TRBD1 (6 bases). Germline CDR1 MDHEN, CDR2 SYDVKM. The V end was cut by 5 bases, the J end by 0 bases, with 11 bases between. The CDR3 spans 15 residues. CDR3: CASSPQGLSGNTIYF. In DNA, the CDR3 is TGTGCCAGCAGTCCACAGGGTCTCTCTGGAAACACCATATATTTT.

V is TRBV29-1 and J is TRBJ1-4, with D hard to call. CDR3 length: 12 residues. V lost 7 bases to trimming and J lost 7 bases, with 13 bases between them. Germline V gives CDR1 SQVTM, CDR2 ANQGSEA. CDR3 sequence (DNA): TGCAGCGCCGGTTGGAGAGGTGAAAAACTGTTTTTT. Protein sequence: CSAGWRGEKLFF.

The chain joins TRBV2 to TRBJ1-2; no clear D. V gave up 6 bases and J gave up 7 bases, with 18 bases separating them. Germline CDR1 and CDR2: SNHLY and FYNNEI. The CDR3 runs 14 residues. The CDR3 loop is CASRRAIGVAGYTF. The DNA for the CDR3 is TGTGCCAGCAGACGGGCCATCGGGGTTGCTGGCTACACCTTC.

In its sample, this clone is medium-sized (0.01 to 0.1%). CDR3 nucleotides: TGTGCCAGTCTTGGGCGGGAAACAGATACGCAGTATTTT. Amino acid sequence: CASLGRETDTQYF. This chain connects TRBV2 to TRBJ2-3; D is possibly TRBD2 (6 bases). This CDR3 has 13 amino acids. From germline, CDR1 is SNHLY and CDR2 FYNNEI. Deletions cut 9 bases from V and 3 bases from J, with 13 bases between.

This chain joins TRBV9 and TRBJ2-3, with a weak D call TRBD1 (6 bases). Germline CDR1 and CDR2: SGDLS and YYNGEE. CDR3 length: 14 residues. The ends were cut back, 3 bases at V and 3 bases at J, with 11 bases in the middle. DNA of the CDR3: TGTGCCAGCAGCGCCAGACAGGTTACAGATACGCAGTATTTT. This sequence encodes CASSARQVTDTQYF.

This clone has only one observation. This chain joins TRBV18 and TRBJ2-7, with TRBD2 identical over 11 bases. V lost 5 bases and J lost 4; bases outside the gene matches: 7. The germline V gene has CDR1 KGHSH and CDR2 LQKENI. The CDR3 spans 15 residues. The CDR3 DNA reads TGTGCCAGCTCAGAACTAGCGGGAGTTGGGTACGAGCAGTACTTC. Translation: CASSELAGVGYEQYF.

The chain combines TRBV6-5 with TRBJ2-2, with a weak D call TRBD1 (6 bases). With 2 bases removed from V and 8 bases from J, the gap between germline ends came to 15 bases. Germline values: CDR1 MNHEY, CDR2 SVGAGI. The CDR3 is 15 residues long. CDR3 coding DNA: TGTGCCAGCAGTTACACACTGACAGGTTGGGGGGAGCTGTTTTTT. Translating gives CASSYTLTGWGELFF.

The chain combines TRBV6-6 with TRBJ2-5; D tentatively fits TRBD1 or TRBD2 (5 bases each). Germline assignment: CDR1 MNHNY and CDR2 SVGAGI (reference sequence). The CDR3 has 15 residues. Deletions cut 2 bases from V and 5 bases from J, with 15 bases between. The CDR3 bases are TGTGCCAGCAGTTACGGGGCCAGGGAGTGGGAGACCCAGTACTTC. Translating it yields CASSYGAREWETQYF.

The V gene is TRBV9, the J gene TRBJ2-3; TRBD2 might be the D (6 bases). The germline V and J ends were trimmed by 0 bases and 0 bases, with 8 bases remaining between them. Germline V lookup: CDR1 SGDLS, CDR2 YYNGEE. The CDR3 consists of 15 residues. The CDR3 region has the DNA TGTGCCAGCAGCGTAGCCGGGACTAGCACAGATACGCAGTATTTT. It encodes CASSVAGTSTDTQYF.